The 20 T cell receptor beta chains below were found in one sample sequenced in a study of T-cell memory formation after mild COVID-19. TCRdb re-derived calls from the 5' RACE reads in MiXCR, one entry per CDR3 protein. The table records around 440,000 distinct CDR3 sequences, 15% to 20% of them present only once. The specimen was PBMCs or a T cell subset sorted from them (not recorded which). The receptors come from an adult woman who had mild COVID-19 (a few samples of this study predate the infection). Cell type and time point are not known.

This chain uses TRBV20-1 with TRBJ1-2; D is perhaps TRBD1 (5 bases). V gave up 6 bases and J gave up 2 bases, with 10 bases separating them. The germline gives CDR1 DFQATT, CDR2 SNEGSKA (reference sequence). This CDR3 is built from 12 residues. The CDR3 here is CSASGRNYGYTF. The CDR3 coding sequence is TGCAGTGCCTCAGGGAGAAACTATGGCTACACCTTC.

In its sample, this clonotype was seen many times. CDR3 DNA sequence: TGTGCCAGCAGCTTAGAAGGGACAGGCTACACCTACTATGGCTACACCTTC. The encoded protein is CASSLEGTGYTYYGYTF. The chain employs TRBV7-9 and TRBJ1-2; 8 nucleotides match TRBD1. Germline trimming cut 1 base from V and 3 bases from J; bases unmatched to any gene: 10. In germline, CDR1 is SEHNR, CDR2 FQNEAQ (reference sequence). CDR3 length equals 17 residues.

V gene TRBV19 combines with J gene TRBJ2-1, with 8 bases aligning to TRBD1. Germline trimming cut 5 bases from V and 5 bases from J; bases unmatched to any gene: 11. CDR1 and CDR2 from the germline V gene are LNHDA and SQIVND (reference sequence). The CDR3 consists of 16 residues. In DNA, the CDR3 is TGTGCCAGTAGTCAAAACAGGGGGAGGCATAACAATGAGCAGTTCTTC. Translating gives CASSQNRGRHNNEQFF.

A few counts support this clonotype. The chain uses TRBV5-1 and TRBJ1-1; no definite D call. The CDR3 sequence is 14 residues long. Trimming shortened V by 1 base and J by 0 bases, and 7 bases separated the two germline ends. Germline V gives CDR1 SGHRS, CDR2 YFSETQ. The CDR3 protein is CASSLKRLNTEAFF. As DNA, the CDR3 is TGCGCCAGCAGCTTGAAACGCTTGAACACTGAAGCTTTCTTT.

J is TRBJ2-6 and V is TRBV5-1; D assignment may be TRBD1 or TRBD2 (7 bases each). The CDR3 consists of 16 residues. CDR1 SGHRS and CDR2 YFSETQ come from the germline V gene. With 4 bases removed from V and 0 bases from J, the gap between germline ends came to 11 bases. The CDR3 region has the DNA TGCGCCAGCAGCCCAGGGGGGGGCTCTGGGGCCAACGTCCTGACTTTC. Its protein is CASSPGGGSGANVLTF.

This chain uses TRBV19 with TRBJ2-7, with a weak D call TRBD2 (5 bases). V lost 3 bases, J lost 3 bases, and 12 bases lay in between. Germline CDR1 LNHDA, CDR2 SQIVND (reference sequence). The CDR3 runs to 14 residues. The CDR3 DNA sequence: TGTGCCAGTAGTATCCCGGGGTTTAGCTACGAGCAGTACTTC. It specifies CASSIPGFSYEQYF.

This clonotype occurred a few times. The V and J genes are TRBV7-2 and TRBJ1-4; D is unresolved. Trimming took 3 bases from V and 6 from J, leaving 8 bases between them. Germline V lookup: CDR1 SGHTA, CDR2 FQGNSA. This CDR3 contains 13 residues. The CDR3 coding sequence is TGTGCCAGCAGCTTTGGATCCCATGAAAAACTGTTTTTT. It yields the protein CASSFGSHEKLFF.

J is TRBJ2-1 and V is TRBV5-1; D is unclear. V was pared by 1 base and J by 13 bases, with 12 bases between. CDR3 length: 12 residues. Germline V gives CDR1 SGHRS, CDR2 YFSETQ. The CDR3 loop is CASSLYRVQQFF. CDR3 DNA: TGCGCCAGCAGCTTGTACCGGGTGCAACAGTTCTTC.

This clonotype was seen more than once but under ten times. The rearrangement joins TRBV10-3 to TRBJ2-1, with 11 bases lining up with TRBD2. Unmatched junction bases numbered 2, after V lost 4 bases and J lost 0 bases. CDR1 ENHRY and CDR2 SYGVKD come from the germline V gene. The CDR3 contains 16 residues. The CDR3: CAISATSGSSYNEQFF. CDR3 in DNA: TGTGCCATCAGTGCAACTAGCGGGAGCTCCTACAATGAGCAGTTCTTC.

This clonotype was picked up a small number of times. The genes are TRBV19 and TRBJ1-2; D perhaps matches TRBD1 (6 bases). Trimming stripped 9 bases from V and 4 bases from J, with 12 bases between. The CDR3 contains 12 residues. Germline V lookup: CDR1 LNHDA, CDR2 SQIVND (reference sequence). The CDR3 sequence is CASLTGTYGYTF. The CDR3 bases are TGTGCCAGCCTTACAGGGACCTATGGCTACACCTTC.

In this sample, this clonotype turned up a few times. The CDR3 DNA follows: TGTGCCAGCAGTTCGTGGACTAGGAGCACAGATACGCAGTATTTT. This codes for CASSSWTRSTDTQYF. The J gene is TRBJ2-3, the V gene TRBV27, with 7 positions matching TRBD2. The CDR3 is 15 amino acids. With V trimmed by 4 bases and J by 0 bases, 4 bases remained unmatched. Germline CDR1 is MNHEY and CDR2 is SMNVEV (reference sequence).

The V call is TRBV12-3 or TRBV12-4, the J call TRBJ2-1; 11 nucleotides align to TRBD2. The CDR3 loop spans 16 amino acids. V shed 6 bases and J 5 bases; nucleotides not matched to a gene: 9. The CDR3 sequence is CASSRLLAGGHNEQFF. Written as DNA, the CDR3 is TGTGCCAGCAGCCGTCTCCTAGCGGGGGGTCACAATGAGCAGTTCTTC.

The V and J genes are TRBV9 and TRBJ2-1; 15 bases match TRBD2. Germline values: CDR1 SGDLS, CDR2 YYNGEE. This CDR3 comprises 17 residues. Trimming removed 4 bases from V and 9 bases from J; junction bases left unmatched: 11. Here the CDR3 reads CASSPQPGLAGGGEQFF. DNA of the CDR3: TGTGCCAGCAGCCCTCAGCCGGGACTAGCGGGAGGCGGTGAGCAGTTCTTC.

This clonotype has just a few counts. The chain employs TRBV4-3 and TRBJ2-1; 7 bases align to TRBD2. V trimming: 1 base; J trimming: 4 bases; junction bases outside the gene matches: 7. The CDR3 has 16 amino acids. Germline lookup yields CDR1 LGHNA and CDR2 YSLEER. CDR3 sequence (DNA): TGCGCCAGCAGCCAAGTAGCTTGGGAGGGATACAATGAGCAGTTCTTC. Residues: CASSQVAWEGYNEQFF.

This chain links TRBV10-3 with TRBJ1-1; tentative D call: TRBD1 (5 bases). There are 14 residues in the CDR3. Trimming left V 6 bases short and J 2 bases short, with 13 bases between. Germline-derived CDR1 and CDR2 are ENHRY and SYGVKD. This chain's CDR3 is CAIRDNSVNTEAFF. The CDR3 DNA reads TGTGCCATCAGGGACAACAGTGTAAACACTGAAGCTTTCTTT.

This clonotype was counted only a few times. This chain connects TRBV7-2 to TRBJ2-7, with 9 bases aligning to TRBD1. The ends lost 4 bases at V and 3 bases at J; junction bases unmatched: 7. Germline lookup yields CDR1 SGHTA and CDR2 FQGNSA. CDR3 length: 15 amino acids. CDR3 bases: TGTGCCAGCAGCTCCTGGGACAGGGTTGGCTACGAGCAGTACTTC. As protein: CASSSWDRVGYEQYF.

J is TRBJ2-7 and V is TRBV7-2, with D possibly matching TRBD1 (6 bases). The V gene's germline CDR1 is SGHTA and CDR2 FQGNSA. Between the trimmed V and J ends, which lost 1 base and 6 bases, there was a span of 16 bases. CDR3 length: 15 amino acids. The chain's CDR3 is CASSLVRTLRGEQYF. CDR3 nucleotide sequence: TGTGCCAGCAGCTTAGTGAGAACCCTCAGGGGCGAGCAGTACTTC.

The CDR3 nucleotides are TGTGCCAGCAGCCCCAGTTCGGGAGGTGAGCAGTTCTTC. Amino acid sequence: CASSPSSGGEQFF. The V call is TRBV3-1, the J call TRBJ2-1; 7 bases map to TRBD2. The V gene end was trimmed by 4 bases and the J gene end by 9 bases; junction bases not matched to a gene: 6. Germline V gives CDR1 LGHDT, CDR2 YNNKEL (reference sequence). The CDR3 consists of 13 residues.

The V gene is TRBV24-1, the J gene TRBJ2-1; 7 nucleotides match TRBD2. CDR3 length: 16 residues. J lost 7 bases, V lost 4 bases, and 12 bases had no gene match. Germline V gene lookup returns CDR1 KGHDR and CDR2 SFDVKD. The CDR3 bases are TGTGCCACCAGTGAATATAAGGGAGGGGCGAAGAATGAGCAGTTCTTC. It encodes CATSEYKGGAKNEQFF.

The chain uses TRBV5-1 and TRBJ2-5; D might be TRBD2 (6 bases). This CDR3 has 15 residues. V gave up 3 bases and J gave up 5 bases, with 17 bases separating them. Germline CDR1 is SGHRS and CDR2 is YFSETQ. The CDR3: CASSWASGDSETQYF. The CDR3 bases are TGCGCCAGCAGCTGGGCAAGTGGGGACTCGGAGACCCAGTACTTC.